The clone carrying this TCR beta chain was detected only once. Its target is not known. These data belong to a study of T cell responses to AZD1222 COVID-19 vaccine. Study outcomes and limitations: Baseline testing showed seropositivity in only a handful of AZD1222 recipients.

The V end lost 6 bases, the J end lost 0 bases, and 12 bases lay between the germline ends. Germline V gene lookup returns CDR1 MNHEY and CDR2 SVGAGI. This CDR3 region has 15 residues. The method was immunoSEQ multiplex PCR; TCRdb's version includes in-frame clones alone and lacks a portion of them. Of some 100,000 clones detected, approximately 90% appear once; the ten largest clones hold under 20%. This specimen consisted of peripheral blood, obtained on day 0 of AZD1222 vaccination. The TCR comes from an adult in good health. V and J are TRBV6-5 and TRBJ2-1; D uncertain. The CDR3 spells CASSLSMGSYNEQFF. As DNA, the CDR3 is TGTGCCAGCAGCCTTTCGATGGGCTCCTACAATGAGCAGTTCTTC.